This T cell receptor (beta chain) was obtained from a study of Graves' ophthalmopathy and Graves' hyperthyroidism. Whole-study findings and limits: Predictions made by the model for ophthalmopathy progression reached approximately 71% sensitivity and less than 80% specificity.

The V gene's germline CDR1 is SNHLY and CDR2 FYNNEI. Trimming at V came to 4 bases and at J to 3 bases, leaving 9 bases not matched to a gene. This CDR3 has 17 residues. Amplification of TCR beta CDR3 regions used RNA transcripts. First-round RT-PCR employed HTBI primers, with a second-round multiplex PCR after it. Each CDR3 protein is one row after TCRdb ran MiXCR on the multiplex PCR reads. The sample gives around 1.1 million distinct CDR3 sequences, around a third of which show up once; roughly 11% is in the top ten. This clonotype was recorded many times. The target antigen is unknown. This TCR came from an adult man with Graves' hyperthyroidism. The chain employs TRBV2 and TRBJ1-5, with 10 bases lining up with TRBD1. The sample taken for sequencing was peripheral blood or thyroid tissue (not recorded which). In DNA form, the CDR3 reads TGTGCCAGCAGTGGTGGGACAGGGGACCGTGTCAATCAGCCCCAGCATTTT. Protein: CASSGGTGDRVNQPQHF.